The 5 T cell receptor beta chains below come from one sample, sequenced in a study of brain metastases from non-small cell lung cancer. Here immunoSEQ multiplex PCR was the method, and the copy in TCRdb shows in-frame clones only, minus some. Of about 300 clones listed, about 90% are singletons. Material for sequencing was tissue from a brain metastasis. These receptors were obtained from a donor over 35 with non-small cell lung cancer.

The chain links TRBV10-3 to TRBJ2-1; tentative D call: TRBD1 (6 bases). CDR3 length equals 16 residues. V was clipped by 6 bases and J by 7 bases, with 22 bases between them. Per germline, CDR1 ENHRY and CDR2 SYGVKD. The CDR3: CAISRGNRAIGNEQFF. As DNA, the CDR3 is TGTGCCATCAGCCGTGGGAACAGGGCAATCGGAAATGAGCAGTTCTTC.

This chain links TRBV4-3 with TRBJ2-1; TRBD2 matches 14 bases. The V gene end was trimmed by 1 base and the J gene end by 5 bases; junction bases not matched to a gene: 13. Germline CDR1 reads LGHNA; CDR2 reads YSLEER. This CDR3 spans 20 amino acids. The CDR3 region has the DNA TGCGCCAGCAGCCAAGGAGTCGGGACTAGCGGGGGCCGACGTGACAATGAGCAGTTCTTC. Translation: CASSQGVGTSGGRRDNEQFF.

The rearrangement links TRBV10-3 to TRBJ1-3, with D unresolved. Germline V gene lookup returns CDR1 ENHRY and CDR2 SYGVKD. The CDR3 consists of 12 residues. V lost 7 bases and J 3 bases, leaving 7 bases between the germline ends. CDR3 sequence: CAIINSGNTIYF. In DNA, the CDR3 is TGTGCCATCATTAACAGTGGAAACACCATATATTTT.

The chain couples TRBV6-5 to TRBJ1-6; D is perhaps TRBD1 (6 bases). The length of the CDR3 is 14 residues. Germline V gene data show CDR1 as MNHEY and CDR2 as SVGAGI. V gave up 4 bases and J gave up 12 bases, with 16 bases separating them. The CDR3: CASSLGGGTLPLHF. DNA of the CDR3: TGTGCCAGCAGTTTAGGGGGAGGGACTTTACCCCTCCACTTT.

V usage is TRBV10-3 and J usage is TRBJ2-1; 8 bases are a match to TRBD1. The CDR3 is 18 residues long. Trimming took 3 bases from V and 10 from J; bases not matched to a gene: 20. Germline CDR1 ENHRY, CDR2 SYGVKD. The CDR3 region is CAISEVLDPGQVIEEQFF. CDR3 nucleotide sequence: TGTGCCATCAGTGAAGTCTTGGACCCGGGACAGGTGATAGAGGAGCAGTTCTTC.